A single sample is the source of the 3 T cell receptor beta chains below, sequenced in a study of blood T cell repertoires in COVID-19. Data came from immunoSEQ multiplex PCR; TCRdb stores just in-frame clones and leaves some out. The sample carries roughly 150,000 clones, under 95% recorded once. Sequenced material: peripheral blood. These receptors originate from a man between 18 and 29 years old with COVID-19, enrolled during active disease.

The V gene is TRBV6-6, the J gene TRBJ2-4, with D unclear. The V and J ends lost 7 bases and 0 bases respectively, with 10 bases between them. Germline V lookup: CDR1 MNHNY, CDR2 SVGAGI (reference sequence). The CDR3 contains 14 residues. CDR3 sequence reads: CASMMQLAKNIQYF. CDR3 DNA: TGTGCCAGCATGATGCAACTAGCCAAAAACATTCAGTACTTC.

V and J are TRBV5-8 and TRBJ1-6, with TRBD1 matching 11 bases. J lost 9 bases, V lost 0 bases, and 5 bases had no gene match. Germline loops: CDR1 SGHTS, CDR2 YDEGEE. This CDR3 contains 16 residues. CDR3: CASSLVRDRGFSPLHF. The DNA of the CDR3 is TGTGCCAGCAGCTTGGTACGGGACAGGGGGTTTTCACCCCTCCACTTT.

The V call is TRBV19, the J call TRBJ2-1, with TRBD2 identical over 7 bases. The trim removed 2 bases at V and 7 bases at J, leaving 8 bases unmatched. There are 15 residues in the CDR3. Germline assignment: CDR1 LNHDA and CDR2 SQIVND (reference sequence). CDR3 bases: TGTGCCAGTAGTATATGGGCGGGAGAGGCTAATGAGCAGTTCTTC. Its translation: CASSIWAGEANEQFF.